The present entry profiles one TCR beta chain with its context. This sample was included in a study of blood T cell repertoires in COVID-19. Study-wide background: Material from acute and convalescent COVID-19 was sourced from the United States, Italy and Spain. PBMCs, B-cell-depleted T cells, or T cells provided the cDNA or gDNA that made up the material.

Original processing notes: Reference gene primer amplification gave estimated nucleated cell counts. The method was immunoSEQ multiplex PCR; TCRdb's version includes in-frame clones alone and lacks a portion of them. V and J calls and clone size are given by that table; D and trimming were obtained from the DNA. The table includes approximately 170,000 clones, about nine tenths detected once. This CDR3 is 14 amino acids long. V was pared by 5 bases and J by 0 bases, with 7 bases between. Germline lookup yields CDR1 SGHDN and CDR2 FVKESK. The origin of this receptor is a woman aged 70-85 years with acute or convalescent COVID-19. The chain employs TRBV14 and TRBJ1-4; no reliable D call. Sequencing was performed on peripheral blood. This chain's CDR3 is CASSAIATNEKLFF. DNA of the CDR3: TGTGCCAGCAGCGCTATTGCAACTAATGAAAAACTGTTTTTT.